This TCR beta chain was captured in a study of T cells expressing NK-cell markers. Note on this clonotype: The antigen remains undetermined.

TCR beta cDNA was made by 5'RACE template switching with UMIs. TCRdb processed the 5' RACE reads again and assigns one entry to each CDR3 protein, with no DNA. The listing records fewer than 550,000 distinct CDR3 sequences. CDR1 DFQATT and CDR2 SNEGSKA come from the germline V gene (reference sequence). The CDR3 extends over 11 amino acids. Notes on the study in general: The study found these clonotypes also leading the CD3+CD56-NKG2C+ fraction in a few donors.

V gene TRBV20-1 combines with J gene TRBJ1-2. The receptor was isolated from a woman aged 50 to 60 in good health. The sample consisted of blood T cells: a sorted CD56 or NKG2C T cell subset, CD4+ or CD8+ T cells, or bulk PBMC T cells (not recorded which). CDR3 sequence reads: CSARIQDGYTF.